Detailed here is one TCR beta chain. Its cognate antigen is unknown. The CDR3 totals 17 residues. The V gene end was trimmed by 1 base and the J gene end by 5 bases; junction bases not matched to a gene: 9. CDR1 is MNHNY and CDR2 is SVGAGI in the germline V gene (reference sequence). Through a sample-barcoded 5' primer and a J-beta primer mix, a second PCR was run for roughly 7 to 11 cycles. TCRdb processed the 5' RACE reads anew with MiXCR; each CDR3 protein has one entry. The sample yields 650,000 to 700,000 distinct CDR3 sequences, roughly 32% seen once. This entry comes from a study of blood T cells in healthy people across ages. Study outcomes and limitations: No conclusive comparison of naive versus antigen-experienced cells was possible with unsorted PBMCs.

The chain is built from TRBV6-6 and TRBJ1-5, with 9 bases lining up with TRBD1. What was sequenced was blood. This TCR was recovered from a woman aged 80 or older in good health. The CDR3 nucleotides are TGTGCCAGCAGTTACTATCTCGGACAGGGGTCTCATCAGCCCCAGCATTTT. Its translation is CASSYYLGQGSHQPQHF.